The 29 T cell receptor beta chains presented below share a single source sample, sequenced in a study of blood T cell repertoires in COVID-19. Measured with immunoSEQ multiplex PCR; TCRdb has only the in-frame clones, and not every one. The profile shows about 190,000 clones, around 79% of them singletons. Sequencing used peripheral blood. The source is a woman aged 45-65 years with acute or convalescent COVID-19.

The CDR3 DNA follows: TGTGCCAGCAGTTCTCGTCCTCCAGCCTACGAGCAGTACTTC. Its protein is CASSSRPPAYEQYF. The rearrangement uses TRBV6-2 or TRBV6-3 and TRBJ2-7; D is ambiguous. The CDR3 runs to 14 residues. Germline loops: CDR1 MNHEY, CDR2 SVGEGT. V lost 4 bases to trimming and J lost 2 bases, with 12 bases between them.

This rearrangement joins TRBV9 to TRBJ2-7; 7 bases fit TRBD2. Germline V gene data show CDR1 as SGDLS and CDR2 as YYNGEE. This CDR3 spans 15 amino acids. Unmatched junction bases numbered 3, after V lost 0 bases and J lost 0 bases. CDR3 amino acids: CASSVGAGVSYEQYF. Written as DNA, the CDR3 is TGTGCCAGCAGCGTAGGGGCGGGAGTCTCCTACGAGCAGTACTTC.

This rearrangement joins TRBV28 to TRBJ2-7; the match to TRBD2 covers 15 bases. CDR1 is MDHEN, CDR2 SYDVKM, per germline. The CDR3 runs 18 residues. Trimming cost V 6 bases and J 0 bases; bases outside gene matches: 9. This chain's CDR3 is CASSPYPGLAGGSYEQYF. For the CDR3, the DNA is TGTGCCAGCAGCCCTTACCCGGGACTAGCGGGAGGCTCCTACGAGCAGTACTTC.

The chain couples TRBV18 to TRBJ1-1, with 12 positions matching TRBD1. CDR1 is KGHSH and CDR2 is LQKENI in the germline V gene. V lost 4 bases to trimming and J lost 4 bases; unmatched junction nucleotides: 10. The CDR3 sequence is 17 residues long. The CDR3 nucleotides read TGTGCCAGCTCACGCCGGGACAGGGGGCTGTGGGGCACTGAAGCTTTCTTT. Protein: CASSRRDRGLWGTEAFF.

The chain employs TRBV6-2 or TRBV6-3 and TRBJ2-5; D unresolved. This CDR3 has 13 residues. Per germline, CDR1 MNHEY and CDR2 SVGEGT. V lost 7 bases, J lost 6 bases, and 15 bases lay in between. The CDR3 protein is CASTPGFYKTQYF. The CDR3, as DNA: TGTGCCAGCACCCCCGGGTTCTACAAGACCCAGTACTTC.

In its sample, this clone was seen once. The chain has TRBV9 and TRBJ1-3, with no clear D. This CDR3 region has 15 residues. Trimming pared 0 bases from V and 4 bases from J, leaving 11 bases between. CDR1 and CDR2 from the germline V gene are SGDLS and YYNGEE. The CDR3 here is CASSVEGATGNTIYF. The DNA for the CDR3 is TGTGCCAGCAGCGTAGAAGGAGCGACCGGAAACACCATATATTTT.

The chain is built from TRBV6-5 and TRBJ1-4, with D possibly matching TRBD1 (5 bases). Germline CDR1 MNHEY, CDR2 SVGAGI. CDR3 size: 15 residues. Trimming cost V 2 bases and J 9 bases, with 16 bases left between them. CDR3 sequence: CASSYGSGSLQKLFF. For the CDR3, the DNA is TGTGCCAGCAGTTACGGGTCAGGGTCCCTTCAAAAACTGTTTTTT.

In nucleotides, the CDR3 is TGTGCCAGCAGTGAATTCCCAGGGGGCTCGGCTAACTATGGCTACACCTTC. This gives the protein CASSEFPGGSANYGYTF. This chain joins TRBV6-1 and TRBJ1-2, with TRBD1 identical over 8 bases. With 2 bases clipped from V and 0 bases from J, the junction kept 8 bases outside the gene matches. CDR3 length: 17 amino acids. Germline CDR1 reads MNHNS; CDR2 reads SASEGT.

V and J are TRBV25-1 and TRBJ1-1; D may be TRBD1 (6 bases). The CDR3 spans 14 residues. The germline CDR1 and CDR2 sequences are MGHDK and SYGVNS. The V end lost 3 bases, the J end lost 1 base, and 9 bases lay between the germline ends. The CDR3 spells CASSEGGRNTEAFF. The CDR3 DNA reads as TGTGCCAGCAGTGAGGGGGGGCGGAACACTGAAGCTTTCTTT. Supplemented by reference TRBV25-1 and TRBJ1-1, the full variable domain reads EADIYQTPRYLVIGTGKKITLECSQTMGHDKMYWYQQDPGMELHLIHYSYGVNSTEKGDLSSESTVSRIRTEHFPLTLESARPSHTSQYLCASSEGGRNTEAFFGQGTRLTVV.

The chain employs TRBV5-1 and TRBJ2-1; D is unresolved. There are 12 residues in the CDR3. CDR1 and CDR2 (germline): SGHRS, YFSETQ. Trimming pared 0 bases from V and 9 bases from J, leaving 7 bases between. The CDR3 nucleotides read TGCGCCAGCAGCTTGGTTGGCGGTGAGCAGTTCTTC. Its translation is CASSLVGGEQFF.

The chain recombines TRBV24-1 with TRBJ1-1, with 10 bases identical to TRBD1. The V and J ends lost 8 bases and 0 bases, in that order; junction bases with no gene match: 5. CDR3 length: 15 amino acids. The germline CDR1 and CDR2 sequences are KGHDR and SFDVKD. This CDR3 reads CATTTGTGVNTEAFF. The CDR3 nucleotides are TGTGCCACCACAACCGGGACAGGGGTGAACACTGAAGCTTTCTTT.

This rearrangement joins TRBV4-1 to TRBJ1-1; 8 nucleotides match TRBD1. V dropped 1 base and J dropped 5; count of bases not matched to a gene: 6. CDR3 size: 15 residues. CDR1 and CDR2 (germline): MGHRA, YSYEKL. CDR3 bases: TGCGCCAGCAGCCAAGGACAGGGGCGGGGGACTGAAGCTTTCTTT. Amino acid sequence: CASSQGQGRGTEAFF.

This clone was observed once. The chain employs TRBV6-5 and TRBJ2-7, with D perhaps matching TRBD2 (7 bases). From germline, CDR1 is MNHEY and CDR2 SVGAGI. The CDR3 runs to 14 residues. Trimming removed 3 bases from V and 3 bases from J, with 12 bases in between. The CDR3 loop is CASSYSRGGYEQYF. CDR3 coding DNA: TGTGCCAGCAGTTATAGTAGGGGGGGCTACGAGCAGTACTTC.

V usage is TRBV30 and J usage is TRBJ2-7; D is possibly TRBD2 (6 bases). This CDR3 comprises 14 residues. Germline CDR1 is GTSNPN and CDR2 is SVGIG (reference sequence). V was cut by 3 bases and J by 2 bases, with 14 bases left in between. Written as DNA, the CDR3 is TGTGCCTGGAGGAAAAAAGCGGGCACCTACGAGCAGTACTTC. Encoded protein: CAWRKKAGTYEQYF.

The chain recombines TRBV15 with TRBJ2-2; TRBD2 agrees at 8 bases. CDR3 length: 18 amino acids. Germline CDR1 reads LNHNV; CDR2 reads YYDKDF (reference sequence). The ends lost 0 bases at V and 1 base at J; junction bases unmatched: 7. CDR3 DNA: TGTGCCACCAGCAGAGATCTTAGCGGGATCAAGAACACCGGGGAGCTGTTTTTT. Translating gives CATSRDLSGIKNTGELFF.

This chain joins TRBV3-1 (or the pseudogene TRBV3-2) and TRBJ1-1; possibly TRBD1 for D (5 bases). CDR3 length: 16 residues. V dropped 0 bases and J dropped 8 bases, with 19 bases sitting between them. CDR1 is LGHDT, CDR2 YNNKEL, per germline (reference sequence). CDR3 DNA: TGTGCCAGCAGCCAAGATTCCGGGCGTCCCCGGGGGGAAGCTTTCTTT. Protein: CASSQDSGRPRGEAFF.

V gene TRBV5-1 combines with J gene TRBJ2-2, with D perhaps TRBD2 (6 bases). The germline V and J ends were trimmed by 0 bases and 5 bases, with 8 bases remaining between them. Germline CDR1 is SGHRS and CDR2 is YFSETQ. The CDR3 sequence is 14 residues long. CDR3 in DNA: TGCGCCAGCAGCTTGGTGCGGGGAACCGGGGAGCTGTTTTTT. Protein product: CASSLVRGTGELFF.

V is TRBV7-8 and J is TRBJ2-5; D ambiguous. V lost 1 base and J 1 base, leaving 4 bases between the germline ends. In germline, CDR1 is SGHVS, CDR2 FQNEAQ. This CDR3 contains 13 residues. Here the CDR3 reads CASSLVLQETQYF. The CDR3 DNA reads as TGTGCCAGCAGCTTAGTCCTCCAAGAGACCCAGTACTTC.

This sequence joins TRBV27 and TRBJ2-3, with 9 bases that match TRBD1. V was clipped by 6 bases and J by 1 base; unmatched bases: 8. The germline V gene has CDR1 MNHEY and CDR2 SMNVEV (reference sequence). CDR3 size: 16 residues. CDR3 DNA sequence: TGTGCCAGCAGACCGCCCCGGGACAGGGGCACAGATACGCAGTATTTT. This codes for CASRPPRDRGTDTQYF.

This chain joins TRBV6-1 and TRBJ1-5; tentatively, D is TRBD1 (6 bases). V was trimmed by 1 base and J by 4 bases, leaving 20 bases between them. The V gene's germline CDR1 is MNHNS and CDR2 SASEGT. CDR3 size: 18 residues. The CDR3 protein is CASSEEVEWGGLNQPQHF. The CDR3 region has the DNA TGTGCCAGCAGTGAAGAGGTTGAATGGGGGGGCCTAAATCAGCCCCAGCATTTT.

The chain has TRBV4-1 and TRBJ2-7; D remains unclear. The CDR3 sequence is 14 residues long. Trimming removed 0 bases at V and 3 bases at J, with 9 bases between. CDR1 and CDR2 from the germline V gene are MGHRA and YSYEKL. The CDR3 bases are TGCGCCAGCAGCCAAGAGAGGAGAGACTACGAGCAGTACTTC. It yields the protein CASSQERRDYEQYF.

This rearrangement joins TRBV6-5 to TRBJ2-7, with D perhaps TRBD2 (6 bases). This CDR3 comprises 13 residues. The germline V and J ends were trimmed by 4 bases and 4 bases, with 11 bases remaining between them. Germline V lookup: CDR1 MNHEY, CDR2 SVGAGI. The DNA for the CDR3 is TGTGCCAGCAGTTCTCCAGGGAGGTACGAGCAGTACTTC. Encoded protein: CASSSPGRYEQYF.

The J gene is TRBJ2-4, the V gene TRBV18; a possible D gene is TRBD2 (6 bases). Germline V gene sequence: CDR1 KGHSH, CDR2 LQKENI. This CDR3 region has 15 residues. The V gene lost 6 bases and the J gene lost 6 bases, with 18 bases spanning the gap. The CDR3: CASSPGTSPGNIQYF. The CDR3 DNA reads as TGTGCCAGCTCGCCCGGGACTTCTCCCGGAAACATTCAGTACTTC.

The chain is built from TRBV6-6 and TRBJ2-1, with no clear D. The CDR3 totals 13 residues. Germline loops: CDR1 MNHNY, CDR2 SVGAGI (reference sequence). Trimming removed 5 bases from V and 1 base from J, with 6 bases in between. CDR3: CASSLRSYNEQFF. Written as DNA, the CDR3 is TGTGCCAGCAGTCTGAGATCCTACAATGAGCAGTTCTTC.

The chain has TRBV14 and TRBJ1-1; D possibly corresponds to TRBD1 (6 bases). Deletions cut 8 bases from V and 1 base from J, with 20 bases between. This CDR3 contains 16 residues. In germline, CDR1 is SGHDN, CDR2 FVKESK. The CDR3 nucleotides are TGTGCCAGCTCGCCAAGACGTCGGACAGAGAACACTGAAGCTTTCTTT. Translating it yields CASSPRRRTENTEAFF.

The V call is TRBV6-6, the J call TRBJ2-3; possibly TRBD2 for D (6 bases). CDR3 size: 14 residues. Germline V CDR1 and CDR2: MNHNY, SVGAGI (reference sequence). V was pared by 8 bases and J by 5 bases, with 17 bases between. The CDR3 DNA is TGTGCCAGCCGCCGTGGTAGCGGAATAGATACGCAGTATTTT. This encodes CASRRGSGIDTQYF.

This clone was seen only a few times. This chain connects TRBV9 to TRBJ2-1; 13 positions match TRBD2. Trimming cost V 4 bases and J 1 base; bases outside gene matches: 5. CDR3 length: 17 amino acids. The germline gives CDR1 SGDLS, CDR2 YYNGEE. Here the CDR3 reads CASSPGLAGESYNEQFF. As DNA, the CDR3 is TGTGCCAGCAGCCCTGGACTAGCGGGAGAATCCTACAATGAGCAGTTCTTC.

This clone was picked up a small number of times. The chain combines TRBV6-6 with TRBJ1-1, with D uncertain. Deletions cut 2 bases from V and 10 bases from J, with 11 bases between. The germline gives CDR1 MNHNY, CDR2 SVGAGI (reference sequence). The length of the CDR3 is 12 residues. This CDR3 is CASSYAAFVAFF. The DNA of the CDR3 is TGTGCCAGCAGTTACGCGGCTTTTGTAGCTTTCTTT.

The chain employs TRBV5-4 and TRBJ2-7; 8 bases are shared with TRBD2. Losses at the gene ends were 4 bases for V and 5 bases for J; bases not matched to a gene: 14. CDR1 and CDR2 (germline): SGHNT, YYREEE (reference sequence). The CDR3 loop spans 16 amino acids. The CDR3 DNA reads TGTGCCAGCAGCCCACCGGGGGGGGAAAGGTGGAACGAGCAGTACTTC. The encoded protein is CASSPPGGERWNEQYF.